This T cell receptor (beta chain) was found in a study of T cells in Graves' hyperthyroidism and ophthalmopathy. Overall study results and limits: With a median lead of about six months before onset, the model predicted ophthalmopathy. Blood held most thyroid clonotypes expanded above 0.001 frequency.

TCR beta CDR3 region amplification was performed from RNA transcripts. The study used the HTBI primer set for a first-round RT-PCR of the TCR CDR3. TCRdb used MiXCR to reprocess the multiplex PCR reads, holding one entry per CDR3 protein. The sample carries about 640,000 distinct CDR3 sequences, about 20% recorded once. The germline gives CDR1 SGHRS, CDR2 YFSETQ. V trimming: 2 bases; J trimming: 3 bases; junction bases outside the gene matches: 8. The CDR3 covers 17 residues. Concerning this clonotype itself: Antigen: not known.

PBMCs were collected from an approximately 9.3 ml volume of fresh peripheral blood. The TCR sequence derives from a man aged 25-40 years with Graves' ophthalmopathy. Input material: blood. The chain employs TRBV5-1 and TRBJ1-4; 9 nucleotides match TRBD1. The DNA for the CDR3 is TGCGCCAGCAGCTTCGGGACAGGGAGAAGAGCTAATGAAAAACTGTTTTTT. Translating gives CASSFGTGRRANEKLFF. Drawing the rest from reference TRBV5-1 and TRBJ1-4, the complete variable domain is KAGVTQTPRYLIKTRGQQVTLSCSPISGHRSVSWYQQTPGQGLQFLFEYFSETQRNKGNFPGRFSGRQFSNSRSEMNVSTLELGDSALYLCASSFGTGRRANEKLFFGSGTQLSVL.